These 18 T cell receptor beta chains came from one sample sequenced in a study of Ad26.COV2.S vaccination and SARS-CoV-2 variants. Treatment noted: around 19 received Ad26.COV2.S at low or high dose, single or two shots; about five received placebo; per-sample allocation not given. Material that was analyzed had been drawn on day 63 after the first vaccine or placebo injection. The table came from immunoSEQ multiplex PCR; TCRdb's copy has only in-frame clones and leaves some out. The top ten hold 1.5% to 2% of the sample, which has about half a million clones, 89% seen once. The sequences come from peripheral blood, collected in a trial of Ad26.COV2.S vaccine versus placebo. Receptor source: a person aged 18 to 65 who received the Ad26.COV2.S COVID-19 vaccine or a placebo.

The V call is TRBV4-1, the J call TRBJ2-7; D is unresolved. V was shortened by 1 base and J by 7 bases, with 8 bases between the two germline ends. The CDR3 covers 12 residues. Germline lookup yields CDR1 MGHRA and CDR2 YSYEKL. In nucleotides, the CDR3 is TGCGCCAGCAGCCAAGGCGGCCGGGAGCAGTACTTC. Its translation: CASSQGGREQYF.

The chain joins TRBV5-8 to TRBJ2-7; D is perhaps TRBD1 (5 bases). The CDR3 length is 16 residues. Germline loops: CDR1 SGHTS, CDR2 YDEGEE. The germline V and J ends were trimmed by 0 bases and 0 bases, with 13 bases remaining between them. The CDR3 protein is CASSLGQFLSSYEQYF. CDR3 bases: TGTGCCAGCAGCTTGGGACAGTTTCTAAGCTCCTACGAGCAGTACTTC.

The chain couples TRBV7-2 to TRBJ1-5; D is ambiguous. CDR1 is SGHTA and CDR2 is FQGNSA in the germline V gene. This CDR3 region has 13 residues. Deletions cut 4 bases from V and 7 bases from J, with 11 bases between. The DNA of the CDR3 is TGTGCCAGCAGCTCCCGGGTTAGGCAGCCCCAGCATTTT. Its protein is CASSSRVRQPQHF.

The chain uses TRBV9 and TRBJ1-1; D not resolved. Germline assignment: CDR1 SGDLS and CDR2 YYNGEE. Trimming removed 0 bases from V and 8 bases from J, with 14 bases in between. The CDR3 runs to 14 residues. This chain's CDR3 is CASSVGSESIEAFF. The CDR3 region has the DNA TGTGCCAGCAGCGTAGGATCCGAATCGATCGAAGCTTTCTTT.

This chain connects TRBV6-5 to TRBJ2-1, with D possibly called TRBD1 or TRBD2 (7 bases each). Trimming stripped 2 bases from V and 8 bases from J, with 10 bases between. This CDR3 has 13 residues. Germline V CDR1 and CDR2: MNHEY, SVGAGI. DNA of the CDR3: TGTGCCAGCAGTTACCAGGGGGGGGATGAGCAGTTCTTC. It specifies CASSYQGGDEQFF.

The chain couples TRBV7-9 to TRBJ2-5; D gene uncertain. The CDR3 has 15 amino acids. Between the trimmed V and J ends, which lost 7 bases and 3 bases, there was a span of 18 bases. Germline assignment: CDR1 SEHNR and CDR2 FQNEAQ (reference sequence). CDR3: CASTPNGLTEETQYF. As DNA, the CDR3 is TGTGCCAGCACCCCTAACGGGCTGACTGAAGAGACCCAGTACTTC.

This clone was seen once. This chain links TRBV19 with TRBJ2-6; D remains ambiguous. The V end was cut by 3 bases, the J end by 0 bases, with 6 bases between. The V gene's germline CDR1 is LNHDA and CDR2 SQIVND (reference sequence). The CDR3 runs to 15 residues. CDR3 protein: CASSIEHSGANVLTF. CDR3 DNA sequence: TGTGCCAGTAGTATTGAACACTCTGGGGCCAACGTCCTGACTTTC.

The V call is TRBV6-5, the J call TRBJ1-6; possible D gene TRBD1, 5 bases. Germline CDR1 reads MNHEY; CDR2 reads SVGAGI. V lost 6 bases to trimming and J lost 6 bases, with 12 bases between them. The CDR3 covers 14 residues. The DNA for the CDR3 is TGTGCCAGCAGATCCCGGGACTTTAATTCACCCCTCCACTTT. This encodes CASRSRDFNSPLHF.

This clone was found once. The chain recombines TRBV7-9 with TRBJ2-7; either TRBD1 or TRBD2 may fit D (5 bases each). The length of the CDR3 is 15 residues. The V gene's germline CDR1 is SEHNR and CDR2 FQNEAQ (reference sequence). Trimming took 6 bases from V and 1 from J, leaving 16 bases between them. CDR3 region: CASRPTGTASYEQYF. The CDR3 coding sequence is TGTGCCAGCAGGCCTACCGGGACGGCGTCCTACGAGCAGTACTTC. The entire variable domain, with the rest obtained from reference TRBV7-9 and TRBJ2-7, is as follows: DTGVSQNPRHKITKRGQNVTFRCDPISEHNRLYWYRQTLGQGPEFLTYFQNEAQLEKSRLLSDRFSAERPKGSFSTLEIQRTEQGDSAMYLCASRPTGTASYEQYFGPGTRLTVT.

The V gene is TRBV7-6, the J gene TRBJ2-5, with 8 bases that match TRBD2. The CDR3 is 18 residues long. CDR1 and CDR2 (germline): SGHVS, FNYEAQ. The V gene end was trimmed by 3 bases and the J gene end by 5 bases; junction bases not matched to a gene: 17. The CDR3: CASSLRGKVGGVSETQYF. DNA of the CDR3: TGTGCCAGCAGCTTGCGTGGGAAGGTCGGGGGGGTGTCCGAGACCCAGTACTTC.

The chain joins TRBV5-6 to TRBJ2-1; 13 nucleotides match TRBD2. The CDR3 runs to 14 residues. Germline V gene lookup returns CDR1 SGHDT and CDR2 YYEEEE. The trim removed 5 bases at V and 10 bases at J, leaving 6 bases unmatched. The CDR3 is CASRLAGGLKEQFF. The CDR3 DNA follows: TGTGCCAGCAGACTAGCGGGGGGGCTTAAGGAGCAGTTCTTC.

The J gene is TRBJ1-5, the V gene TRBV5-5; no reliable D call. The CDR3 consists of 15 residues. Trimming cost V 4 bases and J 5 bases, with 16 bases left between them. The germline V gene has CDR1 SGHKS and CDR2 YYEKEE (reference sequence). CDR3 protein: CASSMGITGYQPQHF. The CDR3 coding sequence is TGTGCCAGCAGCATGGGCATAACGGGCTATCAGCCCCAGCATTTT. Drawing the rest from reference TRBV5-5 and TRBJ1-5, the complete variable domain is DAGVTQSPTHLIKTRGQQVTLRCSPISGHKSVSWYQQVLGQGPQFIFQYYEKEERGRGNFPDRFSARQFPNYSSELNVNALLLGDSALYLCASSMGITGYQPQHFGDGTRLSIL.

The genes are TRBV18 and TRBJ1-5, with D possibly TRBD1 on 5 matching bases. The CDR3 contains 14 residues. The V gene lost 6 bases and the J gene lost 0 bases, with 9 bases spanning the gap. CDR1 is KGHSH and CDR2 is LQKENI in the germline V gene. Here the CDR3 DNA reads TGTGCCAGCTCTGACAGTTATAGCAATCAGCCCCAGCATTTT. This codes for CASSDSYSNQPQHF.

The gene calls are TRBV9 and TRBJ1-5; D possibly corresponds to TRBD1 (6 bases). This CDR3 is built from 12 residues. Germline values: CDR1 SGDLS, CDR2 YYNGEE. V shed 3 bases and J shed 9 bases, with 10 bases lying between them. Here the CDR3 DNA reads TGTGCCAGCAGCGCTGAAGGGGGGCCCCAGCATTTT. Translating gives CASSAEGGPQHF.

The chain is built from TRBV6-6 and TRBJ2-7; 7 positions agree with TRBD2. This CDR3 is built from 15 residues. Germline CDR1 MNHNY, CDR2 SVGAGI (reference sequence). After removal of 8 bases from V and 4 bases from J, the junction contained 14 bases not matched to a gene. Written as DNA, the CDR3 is TGTGCCAGCTCCTATAGCGGGCGAGAGGCTTACGAGCAGTACTTC. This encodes CASSYSGREAYEQYF.

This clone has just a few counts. CDR3 sequence reads: CASSMGAEQFF. As DNA, the CDR3 is TGTGCCAGTAGTATGGGAGCTGAGCAGTTCTTC. This rearrangement joins TRBV19 to TRBJ2-1, with a possible D match to TRBD2 (5 bases). Trimming took off 3 bases at V and 9 bases at J, with 6 bases between the two ends. CDR1 is LNHDA and CDR2 is SQIVND in the germline V gene (reference sequence). The CDR3 runs 11 residues.

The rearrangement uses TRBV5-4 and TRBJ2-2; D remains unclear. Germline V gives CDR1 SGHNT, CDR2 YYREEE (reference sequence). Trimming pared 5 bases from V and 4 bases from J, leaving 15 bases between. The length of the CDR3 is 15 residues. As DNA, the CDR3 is TGTGCCAGCAGTCTTGGGTCCTCGGGCACCGGGGAGCTGTTTTTT. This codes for CASSLGSSGTGELFF.

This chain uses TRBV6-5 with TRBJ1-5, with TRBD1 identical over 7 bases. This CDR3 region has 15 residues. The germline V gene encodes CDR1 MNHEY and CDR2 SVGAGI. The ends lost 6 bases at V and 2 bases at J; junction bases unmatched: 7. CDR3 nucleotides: TGTGCCAGCAGGTCTCAGGGGGGCGGCAATCAGCCCCAGCATTTT. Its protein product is CASRSQGGGNQPQHF.